The next 30 T cell receptor beta chains were all read from a single sample in a study of blood T cells in healthy people across ages (dated by TCRdb to 2013 to 2016). The library came from 5' RACE. The reads were generated on an Illumina HiSeq 2500. The second PCR ran for about 6 to 12 cycles and used a J-beta primer mix along with a sample-barcoded 5' primer. TCRdb reprocessed the public reads (quality trimming at Q25 with fastp, clone calling with MiXCR) and kept in-frame beta chains. Duplicate CDR3 protein sequences are folded into a single record with the most common DNA and genes. This sample holds under 800,000 distinct CDR3 sequences; roughly 45% were observed only once. In total, the top ten clones hold 20% to 25% of the sample. Specimen: blood. All receptors come from a woman aged 55-69 years in good health.

The chain carries TRBV24-1 and TRBJ2-7, with D perhaps TRBD2 (6 bases). Looked up from germline, CDR1 is KGHDR and CDR2 is SFDVKD. The CDR3 extends over 15 amino acids. Trimming left V 3 bases short and J 7 bases short, with 18 bases between. The CDR3 DNA reads TGTGCCACCAGTGATGCTAGCGAGAACTACAATGAGCAGTACTTC. It yields the protein CATSDASENYNEQYF.

J is TRBJ2-1 and V is TRBV4-2; TRBD2 agrees at 8 bases. The length of the CDR3 is 14 residues. Trimming at V came to 8 bases and at J to 7 bases, leaving 10 bases not matched to a gene. The germline V gene encodes CDR1 LGHNA and CDR2 YNFKEQ. CDR3 residues: CASCFAGGGNEQFF. The CDR3 bases are TGTGCCAGCTGTTTTGCGGGGGGCGGGAATGAGCAGTTCTTC.

The rearrangement links TRBV5-1 to TRBJ2-7; 7 nucleotides align to TRBD1. J was trimmed by 0 bases and V by 4 bases; bases with no gene match: 7. This CDR3 is 15 amino acids long. Germline CDR1 and CDR2: SGHRS and YFSETQ. The CDR3 coding sequence is TGCGCCAGCAGCGACCAGGGGGTCGACTCCTACGAGCAGTACTTC. This translates into CASSDQGVDSYEQYF.

This clonotype has just a few counts. This chain joins TRBV10-1 and TRBJ2-4, with D possibly TRBD1 on 5 matching bases. The CDR3 contains 14 residues. The germline CDR1 and CDR2 sequences are WNHNN and SYGVQD (reference sequence). Trimming took off 6 bases at V and 3 bases at J, with 12 bases between the two ends. CDR3 sequence reads: CASSAGAGKNIQYF. The CDR3 DNA reads as TGCGCCAGCAGCGCTGGGGCAGGCAAAAACATTCAGTACTTC.

This clonotype appeared a few times. In nucleotides, the CDR3 is TGTGCCAGCAGTTTAATGGGTTTCTCGTACGAGCAGTACTTC. Protein: CASSLMGFSYEQYF. This chain joins TRBV28 and TRBJ2-5; D uncertain. Matching the DNA end better, TRBJ2-7 makes the J call doubtful. Germline V gene sequence: CDR1 MDHEN, CDR2 SYDVKM. The CDR3 is made up of 14 amino acids.

In its sample, this clonotype was seen a few times. The rearrangement uses TRBV3-1 and TRBJ2-1; 10 bases are shared with TRBD2. CDR3 length: 17 amino acids. The trim removed 4 bases at V and 3 bases at J, leaving 9 bases unmatched. Germline V lookup: CDR1 LGHDT, CDR2 YNNKEL (reference sequence). The CDR3 DNA follows: TGTGCCAGCAGCCTTCTAGCGGGAGTAGGGGTCTACAATGAGCAGTTCTTC. Protein: CASSLLAGVGVYNEQFF.

The chain carries TRBV20-1 and TRBJ2-3; 9 positions agree with TRBD1. The CDR3 spans 16 residues. The germline gives CDR1 DFQATT, CDR2 SNEGSKA (reference sequence). Trimming cost V 0 bases and J 2 bases; bases outside gene matches: 6. The CDR3 nucleotides read TGCAGTGCTAGAGAACCCAACAGGGGGCTCACAGATACGCAGTATTTT. It specifies CSAREPNRGLTDTQYF.

This chain links TRBV7-9 with TRBJ2-7; the D is unclear. Trimming pared 1 base from V and 12 bases from J, leaving 13 bases between. The germline gives CDR1 SEHNR, CDR2 FQNEAQ (reference sequence). The CDR3 sequence is 12 residues long. For the CDR3, the DNA is TGTGCCAGCAGCTTAGAGGGCAGGCTAACGTACTTC. As protein: CASSLEGRLTYF.

Notes on this clonotype: One end of the junction varies from germline; a read error may be responsible. This rearrangement joins TRBV6-6 to TRBJ2-5; no firm D call. CDR1 and CDR2 (germline): MNHNY, SVGAGI (reference sequence). This CDR3 contains 15 residues. The CDR3 coding sequence is TGTGCCAGCAGTTACTATGGCAGACGCCAAGAGACCCAGGACTTC. Amino acids: CASSYYGRRQETQDF.

This clonotype has just a few counts. In DNA form, the CDR3 reads TGCGCCAGCAGCCAAGAGTGGGGACAGGGGCATTCACCCCTCCACTTT. Translating it yields CASSQEWGQGHSPLHF. This chain connects TRBV4-3 to TRBJ1-6; 10 bases line up with TRBD1. The V gene's germline CDR1 is LGHNA and CDR2 YSLEER. CDR3 length equals 16 residues. V gave up 0 bases and J gave up 8 bases; unmatched junction bases: 4.

The chain links TRBV5-1 to TRBJ2-1, with TRBD1 matching over 8 bases. This CDR3 has 15 residues. In germline, CDR1 is SGHRS, CDR2 YFSETQ. V lost 7 bases and J lost 10; bases outside the gene matches: 16. CDR3 sequence: CASRPGTGRRSEQFF. The CDR3 coding sequence is TGCGCCAGCCGCCCCGGGACAGGACGAAGGAGCGAGCAGTTCTTC.

V and J are TRBV7-9 and TRBJ2-7, with D maybe TRBD1 (5 bases). The germline gives CDR1 SEHNR, CDR2 FQNEAQ (reference sequence). The CDR3 is made up of 14 amino acids. Between the trimmed V and J ends, which lost 1 base and 3 bases, there was a span of 10 bases. The CDR3 protein is CASSLGVRDYEQYF. CDR3 DNA: TGTGCCAGCAGCTTAGGGGTCAGGGACTACGAGCAGTACTTC.

A few counts support this clonotype. The chain couples TRBV27 to TRBJ1-3, with D unresolved. Per germline, CDR1 MNHEY and CDR2 SMNVEV (reference sequence). The CDR3 has 15 amino acids. V lost 4 bases and J lost 0, with 10 bases in between. The CDR3 sequence is CASSSRDTSGNTIYF. CDR3 DNA: TGTGCCAGCAGTTCTCGAGACACCTCTGGAAACACCATATATTTT.

This clonotype appeared a few times. The J gene is TRBJ2-3, the V gene TRBV7-2; either TRBD1 or TRBD2 may fit D (5 bases each). The CDR3 consists of 16 residues. V lost 6 bases and J lost 2, with 18 bases in between. CDR1 is SGHTA and CDR2 is FQGNSA in the germline V gene. In DNA, the CDR3 is TGTGCCAGCAGGAGAAGGGGAGACATAATCACAGATACGCAGTATTTT. This translates into CASRRRGDIITDTQYF.

This clonotype has only a few counts. V and J are TRBV2 and TRBJ1-1, with D perhaps matching TRBD1 (6 bases). V was pared by 7 bases and J by 4 bases, with 16 bases between. In germline, CDR1 is SNHLY, CDR2 FYNNEI. The CDR3 covers 14 residues. CDR3 sequence reads: CASNQITGFTEAFF. The CDR3 coding sequence is TGTGCCAGCAATCAAATCACAGGGTTCACTGAAGCTTTCTTT.

The chain uses TRBV20-1 and TRBJ2-5, with 8 bases fitting TRBD2. This CDR3 has 16 amino acids. V lost 4 bases, J lost 5 bases, and 15 bases stayed unmatched. CDR1 is DFQATT and CDR2 is SNEGSKA in the germline V gene (reference sequence). The CDR3: CSAIRGLAGYGETQYF. The CDR3 nucleotides are TGCAGTGCTATCCGAGGGCTAGCGGGTTATGGGGAGACCCAGTACTTC.

The chain joins TRBV12-3 or TRBV12-4 to TRBJ2-5; 8 bases are shared with TRBD2. The CDR3 contains 13 residues. The junction had 11 bases not matched to a gene; V was cut back by 6 bases and J by 11 bases. Written as DNA, the CDR3 is TGTGCCAGCAGCTCCGGACTAGCTGGGGAGCAGTACTTC. Its translation: CASSSGLAGEQYF.

This clonotype appeared a few times. This rearrangement joins TRBV28 to TRBJ2-1; 12 nucleotides agree with TRBD2. Trimming removed 3 bases from V and 1 base from J; junction bases left unmatched: 4. From germline, CDR1 is MDHEN and CDR2 SYDVKM. The CDR3 loop spans 17 amino acids. CDR3 loop: CASSLPGLAGSYNEQFF. In DNA form, the CDR3 reads TGTGCCAGCAGTTTGCCCGGACTAGCGGGATCCTACAATGAGCAGTTCTTC.

The CDR3 region is CASSLAHTVGTEAFF. The CDR3 DNA reads TGTGCCAGCAGTTTGGCACACACGGTGGGCACTGAAGCTTTCTTT. This chain connects TRBV27 to TRBJ1-1; D not certain. Germline CDR1 reads MNHEY; CDR2 reads SMNVEV (reference sequence). Trimming cost V 3 bases and J 4 bases, with 15 bases left between them. The CDR3 contains 15 residues.

Concerning this clonotype itself: With a much larger clone just one base away, this may be a read error. The chain is built from TRBV5-1 and TRBJ2-7; no clear D gene. Germline CDR1 SGHRS, CDR2 YFSETQ. The CDR3 totals 11 residues. The CDR3 here is CAGSLDHEQYF. The CDR3 DNA reads TGCGCCGGCAGCTTGGATCACGAGCAGTACTTC.

CDR3 DNA sequence: TGTGCCAGCAGTTTAGCGCTCCGCGCAGACACTGAAGCTTTCTTT. Encoded protein: CASSLALRADTEAFF. The chain combines TRBV12-3 or TRBV12-4 with TRBJ1-1; no firm D call. The CDR3 contains 15 residues. The germline V and J ends were trimmed by 0 bases and 3 bases, with 11 bases remaining between them.

In its sample, this clonotype was seen many times. This chain uses TRBV4-2 with TRBJ2-5, with D perhaps matching TRBD2 (5 bases). From germline, CDR1 is LGHNA and CDR2 YNFKEQ. This CDR3 spans 13 amino acids. The V end was cut by 0 bases, the J end by 11 bases, with 13 bases between. Written as DNA, the CDR3 is TGTGCCAGCAGCCAAGATTTCCCGGAGGAGCAGTACTTC. Translated: CASSQDFPEEQYF.

V and J are TRBV7-6 and TRBJ2-3; 12 nucleotides line up with TRBD2. This CDR3 has 17 residues. The germline gives CDR1 SGHVS, CDR2 FNYEAQ. V lost 5 bases to trimming and J lost 1 base; unmatched junction nucleotides: 7. This CDR3 reads CASSSTRTSGGTDTQYF. Written as DNA, the CDR3 is TGTGCCAGCAGCAGCACGAGGACTAGCGGGGGCACAGATACGCAGTATTTT.

The chain has TRBV29-1 and TRBJ2-1, with 8 bases identical to TRBD1. The CDR3 length is 15 residues. The germline CDR1 and CDR2 sequences are SQVTM and ANQGSEA. J gave up 4 bases and V 1 base, and 6 bases lay outside the gene matches. The CDR3 reads CSVEAAGTGYNEQFF. CDR3 bases: TGCAGCGTTGAAGCCGCCGGGACAGGTTACAATGAGCAGTTCTTC.

The table lists this clonotype with many counts. The rearrangement joins TRBV20-1 to TRBJ2-7, with D perhaps assigned TRBD1 or TRBD2 (6 bases each). The length of the CDR3 is 12 residues. Germline V CDR1 and CDR2: DFQATT, SNEGSKA (reference sequence). CDR3 amino acids: CRAYGGLNEQYF. The DNA for the CDR3 is TGCAGGGCCTATGGGGGGCTGAACGAGCAGTACTTC.

The chain is built from TRBV2 and TRBJ2-7, with 7 bases that match TRBD1. CDR1 SNHLY and CDR2 FYNNEI come from the germline V gene. The J segment lost 6 bases and the V segment lost 4 bases, leaving 6 bases of the junction unmatched. This CDR3 spans 13 amino acids. Written as DNA, the CDR3 is TGTGCCAGCAGTGTCGACAGGGCGGGCGAGCAGTACTTC. Its translation: CASSVDRAGEQYF.

This clonotype has a count of ten or more. A single base separates this from a much larger clone, so it may be a read error. The chain joins TRBV7-9 to TRBJ2-1, with D hard to call. CDR3 size: 13 residues. V lost 5 bases to trimming and J lost 6 bases, with 11 bases between them. In germline, CDR1 is SEHNR, CDR2 FQNEAQ (reference sequence). As DNA, the CDR3 is TGTGCCAGCAGCCGCACTGGTACCAATGAGCAGTTCTTC. Translation gives CASSRTGTNEQFF.

This sequence joins TRBV7-3 and TRBJ2-3, with D possibly being TRBD2 (5 bases). Trimming stripped 4 bases from V and 0 bases from J, with 14 bases between. CDR1 SGHTA and CDR2 FQGTGA come from the germline V gene. The CDR3 contains 16 residues. CDR3 sequence (DNA): TGTGCCAGCAGCTCCCGGGGTTTAACTAGCACAGATACGCAGTATTTT. Its translation is CASSSRGLTSTDTQYF.

This rearrangement joins TRBV6-6 to TRBJ2-2; tentative D call: TRBD2 (6 bases). Germline loops: CDR1 MNHNY, CDR2 SVGAGI (reference sequence). V was shortened by 6 bases and J by 6 bases, with 20 bases between the two germline ends. CDR3 size: 16 residues. The DNA for the CDR3 is TGTGCCAGCAGAACAAGCCTAGGAGGGTTGGCCGGGGAGCTGTTTTTT. Encoded protein: CASRTSLGGLAGELFF.

The chain uses TRBV20-1 and TRBJ1-1; D remains ambiguous. Germline CDR1 and CDR2: DFQATT and SNEGSKA (reference sequence). This CDR3 region has 12 residues. Trimming removed 0 bases at V and 1 base at J, with 3 bases between. CDR3 amino acids: CSAREPNTEAFF. CDR3 DNA: TGCAGTGCTAGAGAACCGAACACTGAAGCTTTCTTT.